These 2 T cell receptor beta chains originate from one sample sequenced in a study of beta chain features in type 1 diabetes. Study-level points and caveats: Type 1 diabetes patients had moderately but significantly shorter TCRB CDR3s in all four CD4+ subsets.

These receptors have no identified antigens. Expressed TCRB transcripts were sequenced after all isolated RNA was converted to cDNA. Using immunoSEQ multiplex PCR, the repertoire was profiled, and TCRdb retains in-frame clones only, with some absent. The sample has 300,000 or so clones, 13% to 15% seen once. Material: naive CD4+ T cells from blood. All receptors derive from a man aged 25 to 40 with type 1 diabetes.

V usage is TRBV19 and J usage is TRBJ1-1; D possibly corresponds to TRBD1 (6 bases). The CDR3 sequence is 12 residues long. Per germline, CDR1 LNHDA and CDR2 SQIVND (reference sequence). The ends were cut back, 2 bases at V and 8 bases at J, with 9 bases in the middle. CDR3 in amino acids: CASSISTGEAFF. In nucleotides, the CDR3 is TGTGCCAGTAGTATATCGACAGGCGAAGCTTTCTTT.

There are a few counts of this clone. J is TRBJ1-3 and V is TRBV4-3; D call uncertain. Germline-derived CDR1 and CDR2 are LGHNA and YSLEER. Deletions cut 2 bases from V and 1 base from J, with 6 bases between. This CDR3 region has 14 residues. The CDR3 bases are TGCGCCAGCAGCCAAACGGGGTCTGGAAACACCATATATTTT. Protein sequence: CASSQTGSGNTIYF.